The T cell receptor (beta chain) under discussion was sequenced for a study of beta chain features in type 1 diabetes. Study observations and caveats: For Type 1 diabetes patients, all four CD4+ subsets carried TCRB CDR3s that were moderately but significantly shorter.

This clone was counted only a few times. The antigen is unknown. The sequenced template was cDNA made from the entire isolated RNA. Here immunoSEQ multiplex PCR was the method, and the copy in TCRdb shows in-frame clones only, minus some. The data contain roughly 330,000 clones, about 13% of them singletons. The sequence derives from a woman aged 18 to 35 with type 1 diabetes. Sequencing was performed on naive CD4+ T cells from blood.

CDR3 protein: CASSDRTFGRPGNEQFF. The CDR3 DNA reads TGTGCCAGTAGTGATAGGACCTTCGGGAGGCCCGGCAATGAGCAGTTCTTC. This chain links TRBV19 with TRBJ2-1; the match to TRBD2 covers 7 bases. The germline CDR1 and CDR2 sequences are LNHDA and SQIVND (reference sequence). The CDR3 totals 17 residues. The V gene end was trimmed by 5 bases and the J gene end by 6 bases; junction bases not matched to a gene: 16.